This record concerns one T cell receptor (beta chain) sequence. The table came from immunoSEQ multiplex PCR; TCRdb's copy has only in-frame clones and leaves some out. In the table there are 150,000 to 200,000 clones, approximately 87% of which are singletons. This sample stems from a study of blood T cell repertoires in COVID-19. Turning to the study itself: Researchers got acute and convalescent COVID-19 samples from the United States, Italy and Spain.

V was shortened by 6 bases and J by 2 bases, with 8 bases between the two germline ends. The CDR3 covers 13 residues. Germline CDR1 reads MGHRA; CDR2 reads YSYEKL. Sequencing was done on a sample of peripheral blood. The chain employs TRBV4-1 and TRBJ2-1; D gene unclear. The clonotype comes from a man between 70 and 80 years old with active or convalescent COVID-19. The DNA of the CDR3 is TGCGCCAGCAGAGACAATGCCTACAATGAGCAGTTCTTC. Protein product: CASRDNAYNEQFF.